One sample yielded the 27 T cell receptor beta chains listed below, sequenced in a study of human T cells and chemical hapten exposure. TCRdb processed the 5' RACE reads anew with MiXCR; each CDR3 protein has one entry. The profile shows about 120,000 distinct CDR3 sequences, 15% to 20% of them singletons. Researchers extracted total RNA from unfractionated whole blood. All receptors come from a human donor in good health.

This clonotype was counted many times. The chain carries TRBV5-1 and TRBJ1-6; D perhaps matches TRBD1 (5 bases). Germline loops: CDR1 SGHRS, CDR2 YFSETQ. The CDR3 loop spans 14 amino acids. The V end lost 7 bases, the J end lost 5 bases, and 13 bases lay between the germline ends. The CDR3 spells CASSQGRDNSPLHF. The CDR3 nucleotides read TGCGCCAGCTCCCAGGGCAGGGATAATTCACCCCTCCACTTT.

The chain has TRBV7-8 and TRBJ1-5, with D maybe TRBD1 (5 bases). The CDR3 is made up of 15 amino acids. The V end lost 5 bases, the J end lost 1 base, and 12 bases lay between the germline ends. From germline, CDR1 is SGHVS and CDR2 FQNEAQ. CDR3 nucleotides: TGTGCCAGCAGCGGGAGCGGGGCAAGCAATCAGCCCCAGCATTTT. This translates into CASSGSGASNQPQHF. The variable domain in full, with the rest retrieved from reference TRBV7-8 and TRBJ1-5, is GAGVSQSPRYKVAKRGQDVALRCDPISGHVSLFWYQQALGQGPEFLTYFQNEAQLDKSGLPSDRFFAERPEGSVSTLKIQRTQQEDSAVYLCASSGSGASNQPQHFGDGTRLSIL.

The chain combines TRBV5-1 with TRBJ2-5; D gene unclear. The CDR3 has 11 residues. Trimming removed 2 bases from V and 5 bases from J, with 4 bases in between. Germline CDR1 is SGHRS and CDR2 is YFSETQ. As DNA, the CDR3 is TGCGCCAGCAGCTTCTTCGAGACCCAGTACTTC. Translating gives CASSFFETQYF. The entire variable domain, with the rest obtained from reference TRBV5-1 and TRBJ2-5, is as follows: KAGVTQTPRYLIKTRGQQVTLSCSPISGHRSVSWYQQTPGQGLQFLFEYFSETQRNKGNFPGRFSGRQFSNSRSEMNVSTLELGDSALYLCASSFFETQYFGPGTRLLVL.

This clonotype came up a few times. The chain employs TRBV5-1 and TRBJ2-3; D not resolved. CDR3 length: 13 residues. Looked up from germline, CDR1 is SGHRS and CDR2 is YFSETQ. The V and J ends lost 2 bases and 6 bases respectively, with 10 bases between them. As DNA, the CDR3 is TGCGCCAGCAGCTTCCCCAGCCGGGATACGCAGTATTTT. Residues: CASSFPSRDTQYF. The complete variable domain, with remaining parts taken from reference TRBV5-1 and TRBJ2-3, reads KAGVTQTPRYLIKTRGQQVTLSCSPISGHRSVSWYQQTPGQGLQFLFEYFSETQRNKGNFPGRFSGRQFSNSRSEMNVSTLELGDSALYLCASSFPSRDTQYFGPGTRLTVL.

The rearrangement uses TRBV5-1 and TRBJ1-4; perhaps TRBD1 as D (5 bases). V was clipped by 3 bases and J by 5 bases, with 11 bases between them. CDR3 length equals 14 residues. The germline gives CDR1 SGHRS, CDR2 YFSETQ. CDR3 sequence (DNA): TGCGCCAGCAGCTCTGGGACCGAGAATGAAAAACTGTTTTTT. It encodes CASSSGTENEKLFF.

The chain combines TRBV12-3 or TRBV12-4 with TRBJ2-7; D is ambiguous. V was trimmed by 0 bases and J by 5 bases, leaving 5 bases between them. The CDR3 has 12 residues. The CDR3 nucleotides are TGTGCCAGCAGTTTAGCGAAGCACGAGCAGTACTTC. Protein sequence: CASSLAKHEQYF.

The table lists this clonotype with a few counts. The chain couples TRBV4-2 to TRBJ2-3, with D tentatively TRBD2 (5 bases). The CDR3 totals 17 residues. Trimming stripped 5 bases from V and 6 bases from J, with 24 bases between. The germline V gene has CDR1 LGHNA and CDR2 YNFKEQ. CDR3 coding DNA: TGTGCCAGCAGCGCAGGTGTGGGAGTTAAGTTTTGGGATACGCAGTATTTT. The encoded protein is CASSAGVGVKFWDTQYF.

This clonotype was detected a few times. J is TRBJ1-3 and V is TRBV4-2; D may be TRBD1 (5 bases). Between the trimmed V and J ends, which lost 5 bases and 3 bases, there was a span of 14 bases. CDR1 and CDR2 (germline): LGHNA, YNFKEQ. The CDR3 is made up of 15 amino acids. In nucleotides, the CDR3 is TGTGCCAGCAGCTTCAGCCAGGGAGGTGGAAACACCATATATTTT. This gives the protein CASSFSQGGGNTIYF.

The chain employs TRBV21-1 and TRBJ2-4; the table's D call, TRBD2, was not checked against the DNA. TRBV21-1 is shown as a pseudogene. The CDR3 has 16 residues. CDR3 in DNA: TGTGCCAGCAGCCCCCGCGTAGGGGTAGCCAAAAACATTCAGTACTTC. Amino acid sequence: CASSPRVGVAKNIQYF.

This clonotype has more than one count but fewer than ten. The CDR3 DNA follows: TGTGCCAGCAGTGAGATTAGGACCCCCGGAAACACCATATATTTT. Residues: CASSEIRTPGNTIYF. This rearrangement joins TRBV6-1 to TRBJ1-3; D is uncertain. CDR3 size: 15 residues. V was cut by 3 bases and J by 4 bases, with 13 bases left in between. CDR1 MNHNS and CDR2 SASEGT come from the germline V gene.

This clonotype was seen a handful of times. The J gene is TRBJ1-5, the V gene TRBV6-1; TRBD1 might be the D (6 bases). CDR3 length: 15 amino acids. Germline CDR1 MNHNS, CDR2 SASEGT. Trimming removed 5 bases at V and 3 bases at J, with 14 bases between. CDR3 nucleotide sequence: TGTGCCAGCAGTCCACAGGGAGGGCTCAATCAGCCCCAGCATTTT. Protein: CASSPQGGLNQPQHF.

The rearrangement uses TRBV5-8 and TRBJ2-6, with D tentatively TRBD1 (5 bases). CDR1 and CDR2 (germline): SGHTS, YDEGEE. The CDR3 is made up of 15 amino acids. V gave up 0 bases and J gave up 3 bases, with 7 bases separating them. Written as DNA, the CDR3 is TGTGCCAGCAGCTTGGGGACACTTGGGGCCAACGTCCTGACTTTC. This translates into CASSLGTLGANVLTF. Combining the CDR3 with reference TRBV5-8 and TRBJ2-6 gives the whole variable domain EAGVTQSPTHLIKTRGQQATLRCSPISGHTSVYWYQQALGLGLQFLLWYDEGEERNRGNFPPRFSGRQFPNYSSELNVNALELEDSALYLCASSLGTLGANVLTFGAGSRLTVL.

CDR3 nucleotides: TGTGCCAGCAGTTCCATCTCTGGAAACACCATATATTTT. As protein: CASSSISGNTIYF. The chain links TRBV5-4 to TRBJ1-3; no reliable D call. The CDR3 length is 13 residues. Germline CDR1 reads SGHNT; CDR2 reads YYREEE (reference sequence). V was cut by 5 bases and J by 0 bases, with 6 bases left in between.

The CDR3 DNA sequence: TGTGCCAGCAGCTTAGAAGCTAGCGGGAGGGCCTTAGGTGGGGCCAACGTCCTGACTTTC. Its translation: CASSLEASGRALGGANVLTF. The J gene is TRBJ2-6, the V gene TRBV11-2; 12 nucleotides line up with TRBD2. This CDR3 comprises 20 residues. The V gene end was trimmed by 0 bases and the J gene end by 3 bases; junction bases not matched to a gene: 9. Germline V gives CDR1 SGHAT, CDR2 FQNNGV.

This clonotype showed up just once. The CDR3 DNA follows: TGTGCCAGCAGCTTACTACCAACAGGGGTACTGACAGATACGCAGTATTTT. It encodes CASSLLPTGVLTDTQYF. The gene calls are TRBV11-1 and TRBJ2-3; TRBD1 agrees at 7 bases. In germline, CDR1 is SGHAT, CDR2 FQDESV (reference sequence). Losses at the gene ends were 2 bases for V and 3 bases for J; bases not matched to a gene: 11. CDR3 length: 17 residues.

This clonotype was seen a handful of times. The rearrangement uses TRBV7-3 and TRBJ2-1; TRBD1 matches at 7 bases. CDR3 length: 13 amino acids. The germline gives CDR1 SGHTA, CDR2 FQGTGA. J gave up 6 bases and V 6 bases, and 5 bases lay outside the gene matches. CDR3 sequence reads: CASRKGAGNEQFF. CDR3 bases: TGTGCCAGCAGAAAGGGGGCGGGCAATGAGCAGTTCTTC.

Only a few counts were recorded for this clonotype. The V call is TRBV6-4, the J call TRBJ2-1, with TRBD2 matching over 13 bases. The V gene end was trimmed by 7 bases and the J gene end by 8 bases; junction bases not matched to a gene: 11. Germline values: CDR1 MRHNA, CDR2 SNTAGT. The CDR3 is made up of 16 amino acids. CDR3 sequence: CASTETSGRDVDEQFF. The DNA of the CDR3 is TGTGCCAGCACGGAAACTAGCGGGAGGGATGTCGATGAGCAGTTCTTC.

This clonotype appeared a few times. The chain employs TRBV6-6 and TRBJ2-7; the match to TRBD2 covers 12 bases. CDR1 and CDR2 (germline): MNHNY, SVGAGI (reference sequence). The CDR3 has 17 amino acids. The ends lost 2 bases at V and 4 bases at J; junction bases unmatched: 9. The CDR3 bases are TGTGCCAGCAGTTACGATCCGACTAGCGGGAGTGAATACGAGCAGTACTTC. Translating it yields CASSYDPTSGSEYEQYF.

This clonotype turned up a few times. The V call is TRBV14, the J call TRBJ2-3, with 7 bases aligning to TRBD1. The ends lost 4 bases at V and 0 bases at J; junction bases unmatched: 4. Germline CDR1 is SGHDN and CDR2 is FVKESK. The CDR3 covers 15 residues. CDR3 DNA sequence: TGTGCCAGCAGCCTAAGGACAGGTAGCACAGATACGCAGTATTTT. Translated: CASSLRTGSTDTQYF.

This chain joins TRBV12-3 or TRBV12-4 and TRBJ1-2; TRBD1 aligns across 7 bases. V trimming: 4 bases; J trimming: 4 bases; junction bases outside the gene matches: 3. There are 13 residues in the CDR3. CDR3 sequence reads: CASSSSGGYGYTF. In DNA, the CDR3 is TGTGCCAGCAGTTCCTCAGGGGGCTATGGCTACACCTTC.

This clonotype showed up just a few times. The chain has TRBV29-1 and TRBJ2-5; possible D gene TRBD2, 7 bases. The CDR3 has 14 amino acids. Germline CDR1 SQVTM, CDR2 ANQGSEA. Trimming removed 4 bases at V and 1 base at J, with 13 bases between. In DNA form, the CDR3 reads TGCAGCGTTGTTCTCCGGGGGGCCCAAGAGACCCAGTACTTC. Its protein is CSVVLRGAQETQYF.

V is TRBV5-1 and J is TRBJ2-5; D not resolved. The length of the CDR3 is 12 residues. Trimming pared 0 bases from V and 8 bases from J, leaving 8 bases between. Germline CDR1 is SGHRS and CDR2 is YFSETQ. The chain's CDR3 is CASSLGLETQYF. The CDR3 DNA reads as TGCGCCAGCAGCTTGGGGCTAGAAACCCAGTACTTC.

The chain combines TRBV10-3 with TRBJ2-7; D gene ambiguous. Trimming removed 0 bases from V and 0 bases from J, with 3 bases in between. This CDR3 comprises 13 residues. From germline, CDR1 is ENHRY and CDR2 SYGVKD. CDR3 amino acids: CAISESSSYEQYF. In DNA form, the CDR3 reads TGTGCCATCAGTGAGTCTTCCTCCTACGAGCAGTACTTC.

Comments on this clonotype: The CDR3 end shows no conserved phenylalanine or tryptophan, and so a read error is likely. V and J are TRBV19 and TRBJ2-7, with 9 bases aligning to TRBD2. The CDR3 runs to 13 residues. V shed 3 bases and J 3 bases; nucleotides not matched to a gene: 0. CDR1 and CDR2 from the germline V gene are LNHDA and SQIVND (reference sequence). The CDR3 nucleotides are TGTGCCAGTAGTATTAGCGGGAGCTACGAGCAGTACTTA. Amino acid sequence: CASSISGSYEQYL.

In nucleotides, the CDR3 is TGCGCCAGCAGCACCCGACAGGGCCAAGCAGATACGCAGTATTTT. This gives the protein CASSTRQGQADTQYF. V gene TRBV5-1 combines with J gene TRBJ2-3; TRBD1 aligns across 7 bases. The germline CDR1 and CDR2 sequences are SGHRS and YFSETQ. Unmatched junction bases numbered 9, after V lost 4 bases and J lost 4 bases. The CDR3 is made up of 15 amino acids.

This clonotype was counted only a few times. The J gene is TRBJ2-7, the V gene TRBV30, with 10 bases aligning to TRBD2. CDR3 size: 13 residues. Unmatched junction bases numbered 3, after V lost 3 bases and J lost 4 bases. Germline V gives CDR1 GTSNPN, CDR2 SVGIG (reference sequence). CDR3 nucleotides: TGTGCCTGGAGAGGACTAGCGGAATACGAGCAGTACTTC. Amino acid sequence: CAWRGLAEYEQYF. Combining the CDR3 with reference TRBV30 and TRBJ2-7 gives the whole variable domain SQTIHQWPATLVQPVGSPLSLECTVEGTSNPNLYWYRQAAGRGLQLLFYSVGIGQISSEVPQNLSASRPQDRQFILSSKKLLLSDSGFYLCAWRGLAEYEQYFGPGTRLTVT.

The rearrangement joins TRBV20-1 to TRBJ2-1; 8 nucleotides align to TRBD1. This CDR3 is 14 amino acids long. V shed 3 bases and J 5 bases; nucleotides not matched to a gene: 6. The germline V gene encodes CDR1 DFQATT and CDR2 SNEGSKA (reference sequence). The CDR3, as DNA: TGCAGTGCTAGCGGGGACAGGACGAACAATGAGCAGTTCTTC. Translated: CSASGDRTNNEQFF.